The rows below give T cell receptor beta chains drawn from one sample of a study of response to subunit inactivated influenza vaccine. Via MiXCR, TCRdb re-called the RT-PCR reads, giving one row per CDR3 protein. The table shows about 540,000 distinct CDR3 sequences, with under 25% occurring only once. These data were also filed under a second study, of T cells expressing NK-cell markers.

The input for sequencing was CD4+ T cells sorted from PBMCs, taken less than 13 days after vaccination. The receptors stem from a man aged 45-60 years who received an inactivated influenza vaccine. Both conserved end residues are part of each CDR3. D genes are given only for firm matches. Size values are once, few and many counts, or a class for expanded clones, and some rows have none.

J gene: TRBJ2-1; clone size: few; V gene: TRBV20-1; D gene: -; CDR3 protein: CSARLAAYNEQFF; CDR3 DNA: TGCAGTGCTAGGCTAGCAGCATACAATGAGCAGTTCTTC
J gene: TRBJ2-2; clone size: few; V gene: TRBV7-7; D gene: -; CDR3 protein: CASSLKRPTRAFTGELFF; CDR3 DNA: TGTGCCAGCAGCTTAAAAAGGCCGACTAGAGCTTTCACCGGGGAGCTGTTTTTT
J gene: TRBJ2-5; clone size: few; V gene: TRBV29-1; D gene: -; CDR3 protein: CSGGPGLRETQYF; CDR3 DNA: TGCAGCGGGGGACCAGGGTTACGGGAGACCCAGTACTTC
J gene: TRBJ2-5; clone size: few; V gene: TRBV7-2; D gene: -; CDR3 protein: CASSPPRQKETQYF; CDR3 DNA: TGTGCCAGCAGCCCACCTAGGCAAAAAGAGACCCAGTACTTC
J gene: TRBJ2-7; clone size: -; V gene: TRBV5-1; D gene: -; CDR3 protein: CASSLDSTTVQYF; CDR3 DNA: TGCGCCAGCAGCTTGGACAGTACCACGGTGCAGTACTTC
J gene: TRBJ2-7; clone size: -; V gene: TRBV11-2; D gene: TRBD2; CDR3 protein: CASSIRSSSGRKPYEQYF; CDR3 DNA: TGTGCCAGCAGCATTCGCTCTAGTAGCGGGAGGAAGCCCTACGAGCAGTACTTC
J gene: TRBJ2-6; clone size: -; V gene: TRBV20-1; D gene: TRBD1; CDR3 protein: CSARDADRVAGANVLTF; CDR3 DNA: TGCAGTGCTAGAGATGCGGACAGGGTCGCTGGGGCCAACGTCCTGACTTTC
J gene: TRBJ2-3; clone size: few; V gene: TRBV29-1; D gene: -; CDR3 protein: CSVESPQHRTDTQYF; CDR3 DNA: TGCAGCGTTGAATCTCCGCAACACCGCACAGATACGCAGTATTTT
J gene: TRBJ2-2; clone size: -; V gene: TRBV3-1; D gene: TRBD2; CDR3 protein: CASSQAGTSGTGELFF; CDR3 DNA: TGTGCCAGCAGCCAAGCCGGGACTAGCGGGACCGGGGAGCTGTTTTTT
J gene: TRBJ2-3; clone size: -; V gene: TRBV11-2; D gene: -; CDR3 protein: CASSLGAGLPTDTQYF; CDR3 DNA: TGTGCCAGCAGCTTAGGTGCGGGACTGCCCACAGATACGCAGTATTTT
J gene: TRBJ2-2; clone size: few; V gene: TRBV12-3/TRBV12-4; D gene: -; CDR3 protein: CASTIQASNTGELFF; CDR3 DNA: TGTGCCAGCACCATACAGGCCTCGAACACCGGGGAGCTGTTTTTT
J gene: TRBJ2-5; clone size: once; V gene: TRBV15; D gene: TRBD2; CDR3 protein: CATSSPGTSGGLRQETQYF; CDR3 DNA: TGTGCCACCAGCAGTCCCGGGACTAGCGGGGGGCTCCGCCAAGAGACCCAGTACTTC
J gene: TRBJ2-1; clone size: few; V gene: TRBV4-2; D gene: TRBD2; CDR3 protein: CASSQEGGRAYDEQFF; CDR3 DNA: TGTGCCAGCAGCCAAGAAGGCGGGAGGGCCTACGATGAGCAGTTCTTC
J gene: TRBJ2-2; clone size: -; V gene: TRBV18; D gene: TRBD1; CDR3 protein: CASSSATGHGGELFF; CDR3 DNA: TGTGCCAGCTCATCAGCGACAGGGCACGGCGGGGAGCTGTTTTTT
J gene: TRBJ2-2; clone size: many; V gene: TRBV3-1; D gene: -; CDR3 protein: CASSGRLAGSGELFF; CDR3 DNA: TGTGCCAGCAGCGGCCGACTTGCAGGGTCCGGGGAGCTGTTTTTT
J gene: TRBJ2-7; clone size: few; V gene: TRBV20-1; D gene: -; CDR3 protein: CSAYYRGGPYEQYF; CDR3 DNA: TGCAGTGCGTATTACAGGGGGGGCCCCTACGAGCAGTACTTC
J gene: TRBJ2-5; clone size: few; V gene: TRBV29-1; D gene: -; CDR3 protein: CSVDGGHRETQYF; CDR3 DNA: TGCAGCGTTGATGGAGGCCACAGGGAGACCCAGTACTTC
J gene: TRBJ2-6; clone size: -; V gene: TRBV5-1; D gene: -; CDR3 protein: CASSGDAFGANVLTF; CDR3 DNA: TGCGCCAGCTCTGGCGACGCGTTTGGGGCCAACGTCCTGACTTTC
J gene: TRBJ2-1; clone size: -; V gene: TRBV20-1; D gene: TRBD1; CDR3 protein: CSALANRGRSNEQFF; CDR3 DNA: TGCAGTGCCCTGGCAAACAGGGGAAGAAGCAATGAGCAGTTCTTC
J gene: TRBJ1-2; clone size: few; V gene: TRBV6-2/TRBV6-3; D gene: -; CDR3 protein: CASSHSYGYTF; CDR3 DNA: TGTGCCAGCAGTCACAGCTATGGCTACACCTTC
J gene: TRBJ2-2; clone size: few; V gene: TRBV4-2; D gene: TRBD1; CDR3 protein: CASSRTGVDTGELFF; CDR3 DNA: TGTGCCAGCAGCCGGACAGGGGTCGACACCGGGGAGCTGTTTTTT
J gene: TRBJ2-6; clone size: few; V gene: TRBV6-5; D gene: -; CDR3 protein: CATVSGGAGANVLTF; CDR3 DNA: TGTGCCACAGTTTCGGGGGGCGCTGGGGCCAACGTCCTGACTTTC
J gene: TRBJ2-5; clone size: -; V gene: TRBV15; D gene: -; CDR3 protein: CATSRTRSKETQYF; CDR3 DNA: TGTGCCACCAGCAGAACCAGGAGTAAAGAGACCCAGTACTTC
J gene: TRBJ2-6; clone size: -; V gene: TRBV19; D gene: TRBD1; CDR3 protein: CASSIEAGGTLSSGANVLTF; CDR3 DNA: TGTGCCAGTAGTATAGAGGCAGGGGGAACGCTGAGCTCTGGGGCCAACGTCCTGACTTTC
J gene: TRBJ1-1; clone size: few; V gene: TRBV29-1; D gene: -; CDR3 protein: CSVRRDTEAFF; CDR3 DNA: TGCAGCGTCCGTAGGGACACTGAAGCTTTCTTT
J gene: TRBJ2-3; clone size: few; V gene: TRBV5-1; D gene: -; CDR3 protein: CASRFGSGTDTQYF; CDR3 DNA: TGCGCCAGCAGGTTCGGAAGTGGGACAGATACGCAGTATTTT
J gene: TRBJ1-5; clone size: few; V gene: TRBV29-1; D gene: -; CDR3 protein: CSVSVEGNQPQHF; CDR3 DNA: TGCAGCGTGTCCGTAGAGGGCAATCAGCCCCAGCATTTT
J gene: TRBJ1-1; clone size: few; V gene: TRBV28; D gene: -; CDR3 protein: CASRIIQANTEAFF; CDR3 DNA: TGTGCCAGCCGGATCATACAGGCGAACACTGAAGCTTTCTTT
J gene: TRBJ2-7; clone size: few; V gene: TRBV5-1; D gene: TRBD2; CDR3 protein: CASSPSGRAREQYF; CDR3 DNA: TGCGCCAGCAGCCCCAGCGGGAGGGCGAGGGAGCAGTACTTC
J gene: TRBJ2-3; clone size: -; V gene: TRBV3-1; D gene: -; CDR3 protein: CASSPQVGSDTQYF; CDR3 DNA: TGTGCCAGCAGCCCACAGGTAGGGTCAGATACGCAGTATTTT
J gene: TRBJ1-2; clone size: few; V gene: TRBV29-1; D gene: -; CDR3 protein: CSVGSSTANYGYTF; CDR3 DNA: TGCAGCGTTGGTTCGTCGACAGCGAATTATGGCTACACCTTC
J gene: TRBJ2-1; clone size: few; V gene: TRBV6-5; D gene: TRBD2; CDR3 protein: CASSYGGRLSYNEQFF; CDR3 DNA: TGTGCCAGCAGTTACGGCGGGAGACTCTCCTACAATGAGCAGTTCTTC
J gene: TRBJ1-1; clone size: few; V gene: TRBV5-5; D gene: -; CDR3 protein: CASSLRSANTEAFF; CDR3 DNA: TGTGCCAGCAGCTTGCGCTCTGCAAACACTGAAGCTTTCTTT
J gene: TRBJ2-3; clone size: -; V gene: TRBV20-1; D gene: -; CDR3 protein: CSAQRRGTDTQYF; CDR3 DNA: TGCAGTGCCCAACGGCGAGGCACAGATACGCAGTATTTT
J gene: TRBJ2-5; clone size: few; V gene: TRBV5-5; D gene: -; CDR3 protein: CASSSRGRGIAETQYF; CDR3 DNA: TGTGCCAGCAGCAGCCGGGGAAGGGGGATCGCGGAGACCCAGTACTTC
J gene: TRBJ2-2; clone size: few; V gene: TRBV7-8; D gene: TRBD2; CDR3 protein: CASSFASGGAPGELFF; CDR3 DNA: TGTGCCAGCAGCTTCGCTAGCGGGGGGGCCCCCGGGGAGCTGTTTTTT
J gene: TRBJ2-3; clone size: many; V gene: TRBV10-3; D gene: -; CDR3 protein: CAISATGAQTDTQYF; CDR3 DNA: TGTGCCATCAGTGCTACGGGGGCGCAAACAGATACGCAGTATTTT
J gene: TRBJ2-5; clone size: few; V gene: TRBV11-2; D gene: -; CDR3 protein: CASSFSQGRKETQYF; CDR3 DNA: TGTGCCAGCAGCTTCTCCCAGGGGCGGAAAGAGACCCAGTACTTC
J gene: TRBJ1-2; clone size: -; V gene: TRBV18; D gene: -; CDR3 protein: CASSPGAEINYGYTF; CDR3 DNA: TGTGCCAGCTCACCTGGAGCAGAAATAAACTATGGCTACACCTTC
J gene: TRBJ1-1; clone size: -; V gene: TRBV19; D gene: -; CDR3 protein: CASSMVNEAFF; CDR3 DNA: TGTGCCAGTAGTATGGTGAATGAAGCTTTCTTT
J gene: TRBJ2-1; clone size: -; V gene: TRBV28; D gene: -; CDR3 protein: CASSFPGIAESSYNEQFF; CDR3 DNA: TGTGCCAGCAGTTTTCCGGGCATAGCGGAAAGCTCCTACAATGAGCAGTTCTTC
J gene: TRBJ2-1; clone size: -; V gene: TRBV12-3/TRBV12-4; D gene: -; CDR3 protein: CASSLGAASNEQFF; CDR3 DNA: TGTGCCAGCAGCCTGGGGGCGGCAAGCAATGAGCAGTTCTTC
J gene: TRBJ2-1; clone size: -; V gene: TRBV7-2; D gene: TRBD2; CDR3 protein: CASNPSGGFYNEQFF; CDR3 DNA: TGTGCCAGCAACCCTAGCGGGGGGTTCTACAATGAGCAGTTCTTC
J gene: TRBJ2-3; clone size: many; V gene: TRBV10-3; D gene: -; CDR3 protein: CAISESQGADTQYF; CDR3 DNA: TGTGCCATCAGTGAGTCCCAAGGGGCGGATACGCAGTATTTT
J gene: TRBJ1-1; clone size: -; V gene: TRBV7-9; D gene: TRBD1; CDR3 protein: CASSGGQGVSEAFF; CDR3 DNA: TGTGCCAGCAGCGGGGGACAGGGTGTATCTGAAGCTTTCTTT
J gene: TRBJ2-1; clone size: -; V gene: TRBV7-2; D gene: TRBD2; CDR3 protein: CASSLVAASGRGQQFF; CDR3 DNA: TGTGCCAGCAGCTTAGTTGCGGCTAGCGGGAGGGGACAGCAGTTCTTC
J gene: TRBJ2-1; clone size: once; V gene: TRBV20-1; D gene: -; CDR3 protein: CSARGRRSSYNEQFF; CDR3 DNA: TGCAGTGCTCGCGGACGGAGGAGCTCCTACAATGAGCAGTTCTTC
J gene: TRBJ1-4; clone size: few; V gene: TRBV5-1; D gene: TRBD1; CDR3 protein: CASSPWQGATEKLFF; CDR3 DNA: TGCGCCAGCAGCCCCTGGCAGGGGGCGACTGAAAAACTGTTTTTT
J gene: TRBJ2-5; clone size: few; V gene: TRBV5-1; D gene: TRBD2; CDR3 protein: CASSSGTSGSLETQYF; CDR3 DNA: TGCGCCAGCAGCTCCGGGACTAGCGGGAGTTTGGAGACCCAGTACTTC
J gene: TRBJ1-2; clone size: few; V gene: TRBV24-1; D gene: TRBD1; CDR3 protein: CATSDPGQGNYGYTF; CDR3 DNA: TGTGCCACCAGTGATCCCGGACAGGGCAACTATGGCTACACCTTC
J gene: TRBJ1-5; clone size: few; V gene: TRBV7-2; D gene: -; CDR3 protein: CASSLVSQGYQPQHF; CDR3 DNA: TGTGCCAGCAGCTTAGTGTCCCAGGGCTATCAGCCCCAGCATTTT
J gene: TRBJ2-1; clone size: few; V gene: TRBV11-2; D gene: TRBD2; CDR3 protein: CASSSSGTSGGKNNEQFF; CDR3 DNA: TGTGCCAGCAGCTCCTCCGGGACTAGCGGGGGGAAAAACAATGAGCAGTTCTTC
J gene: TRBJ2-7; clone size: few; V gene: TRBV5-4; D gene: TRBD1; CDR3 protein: CASSITGGPQYF; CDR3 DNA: TGTGCCAGCAGCATAACAGGGGGGCCTCAGTACTTC
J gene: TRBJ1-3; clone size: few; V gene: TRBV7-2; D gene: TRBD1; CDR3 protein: CASSLVGTGGNTIYF; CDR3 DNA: TGTGCCAGCAGCTTAGTGGGGACAGGGGGAAACACCATATATTTT
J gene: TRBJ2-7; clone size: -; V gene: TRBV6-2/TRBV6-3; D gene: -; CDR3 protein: CASSYSSQGGHYEQYF; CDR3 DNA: TGTGCCAGCAGTTACAGTAGCCAGGGTGGCCACTACGAGCAGTACTTC
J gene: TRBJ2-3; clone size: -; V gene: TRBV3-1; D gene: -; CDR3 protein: CASSQQPGDTQYF; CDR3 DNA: TGTGCCAGCAGCCAACAGCCCGGAGATACGCAGTATTTT
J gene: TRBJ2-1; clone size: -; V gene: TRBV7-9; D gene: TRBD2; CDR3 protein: CASSFSGGLNEQFF; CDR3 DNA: TGTGCCAGCAGCTTTAGCGGGGGACTCAATGAGCAGTTCTTC
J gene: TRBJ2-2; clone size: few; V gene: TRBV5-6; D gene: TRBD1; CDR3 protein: CASSRDRINTGELFF; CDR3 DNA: TGTGCCAGCAGCCGGGACAGAATCAACACCGGGGAGCTGTTTTTT
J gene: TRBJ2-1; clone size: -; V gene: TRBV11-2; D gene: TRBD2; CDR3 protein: CASSYGLEGRYEQFF; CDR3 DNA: TGTGCCAGCAGCTACGGACTAGAGGGTCGGTATGAGCAGTTCTTC
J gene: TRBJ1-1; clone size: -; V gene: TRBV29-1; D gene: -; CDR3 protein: CSVVGRLNTEAFF; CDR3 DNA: TGCAGCGTTGTGGGACGGTTGAACACTGAAGCTTTCTTT